This TCR beta chain was obtained from a study of beta chain features in type 1 diabetes. Overall study: The samples had about 100,000,000 sorted cells examined in all.

Study results and limitations: Patients with Type 1 diabetes showed moderately but significantly shorter TCRB CDR3s in all four CD4+ subsets.

Every isolated RNA sample was fully reverse transcribed, so sequencing captured expressed TCRB transcripts. Reads from naive, central memory and regulatory T cell samples averaged around 3.6 million. Repertoires were generated with immunoSEQ multiplex PCR, while TCRdb's copy carries only in-frame clones and drops some. The repertoire holds around 500,000 clones, around 28% seen once, with around 0.065% in the top ten. Each sorted fraction was over 98% pure. On this clone itself: Its antigen is unidentified. Other nucleotide sequences from this sample produce the same CDR3.

CDR1 and CDR2 from the germline V gene are SGHDT and YYEEEE. The ends lost 4 bases at V and 0 bases at J; junction bases unmatched: 6. CDR3 length equals 16 residues. The rearrangement uses TRBV5-6 and TRBJ2-1; 8 positions match TRBD1. The source material was naive CD4+ T cells from blood. The receptor was derived from a man between 18 and 29 years old in good health. CDR3 in amino acids: CASSPRTGSSYNEQFF. CDR3 sequence (DNA): TGTGCCAGCAGCCCTAGGACAGGGAGCTCCTACAATGAGCAGTTCTTC.